This T cell receptor beta chain was identified during a study of spatial heterogeneity in lung cancer. Study-wide context: Sequencing consistently turned up more beta-chain sequences than alpha-chain sequences.

From the 5' RACE reads, TCRdb called clonotypes with MiXCR, one entry per CDR3 protein. The sample shows 100,000 to 120,000 distinct CDR3 sequences, approximately 10% of them seen only once. Unmatched junction bases numbered 1, after V lost 1 base and J lost 5 bases. The CDR3 consists of 13 residues. Germline V gives CDR1 MNHEY, CDR2 SVGEGT. Time point: blood at routine non-recurrence follow-up after resection. This clonotype was seen only once. The sequence derives from a female donor with early-stage non-small cell lung cancer. The material sequenced was PBMCs, taken at follow-up. The V gene is TRBV6-2 or TRBV6-3, the J gene TRBJ2-5, with 7 positions matching TRBD1. This CDR3 reads CASSYYRGETQYF. CDR3 nucleotide sequence: TGTGCCAGCAGTTACTACAGGGGTGAGACCCAGTACTTC.